This is a list of T cell receptor beta chains from one sample in a study of blood T cell repertoires in COVID-19. TCRdb's copy holds only in-frame clones and misses some; the assay was immunoSEQ multiplex PCR. The repertoire includes about 88,000 clones, approximately 91% of them detected once, and less than 2% sits in the top ten. Sequencing used peripheral blood. These receptors were taken from a man aged 55 to 69 with acute or convalescent COVID-19. CDR3s include the opening cysteine and the closing phenylalanine or tryptophan. The D gene is left open where the match is weak. The size of a clone is reported for some rows only, either as once, few or many, or as a class for expanded clones.

DNA: TGTGCCAGCAGCTTAGATATATCTACCGGGGAGCTGTTTTTT
CDR3: CASSLDISTGELFF
J: TRBJ2-2
V: TRBV7-2
D: NA
size: NA

DNA: TGTGCCACCAGCAGGGACAGGGTTAGCTATGGCTACACCTTC
CDR3: CATSRDRVSYGYTF
J: TRBJ1-2
V: TRBV15
D: TRBD1
size: NA

DNA: TGTGCCAGCAGTCCGCGGACAGGGGGCTCGGAAGGCTACACCTTC
CDR3: CASSPRTGGSEGYTF
J: TRBJ1-2
V: TRBV28
D: TRBD1
size: NA

DNA: TGTGCCAGTAGTATTACAGGGTCTAATGAAAAACTGTTTTTT
CDR3: CASSITGSNEKLFF
J: TRBJ1-4
V: TRBV19
D: NA
size: NA

DNA: TGTGCCAGCAGCTTTGACATAGGCGACGGAAACACCATATATTTT
CDR3: CASSFDIGDGNTIYF
J: TRBJ1-3
V: TRBV7-2
D: NA
size: NA

DNA: TGTGCCAGCAGCTTGGGGCCCCGGGACAGGGAGTTTATCGATACGCAGTATTTT
CDR3: CASSLGPRDREFIDTQYF
J: TRBJ2-3
V: TRBV5-4
D: TRBD1
size: once

DNA: TGTGCCAGCAGTTTATTTCGAGGCAGCTCCTACGAGCAGTACTTC
CDR3: CASSLFRGSSYEQYF
J: TRBJ2-7
V: TRBV28
D: NA
size: NA

DNA: TGTGCCAGCAGCCCAGAGGGACAGGGGTACAATGAGCAGTTCTTC
CDR3: CASSPEGQGYNEQFF
J: TRBJ2-1
V: TRBV7-2
D: TRBD1
size: NA

DNA: TGTGCCAGCAGCCAACCCGGGACTGGGTCTTTCGGACAACTGTTTTTT
CDR3: CASSQPGTGSFGQLFF
J: TRBJ1-4
V: TRBV4-2
D: NA
size: once

DNA: TGCGCCAGCAGCTCGATCCCCAGGGGGGAATATAACACTGAAGCTTTCTTT
CDR3: CASSSIPRGEYNTEAFF
J: TRBJ1-1
V: TRBV5-1
D: TRBD1
size: NA

DNA: TGTGCCGGCACGAGCTCCTACAATGAGCAGTTCTTC
CDR3: CAGTSSYNEQFF
J: TRBJ2-1
V: TRBV27
D: NA
size: NA

DNA: TGCGCCAGCAGCCCCGTGGCTGCGGGTCAGGGGGCGGGGGGCTACACCTTC
CDR3: CASSPVAAGQGAGGYTF
J: TRBJ1-2
V: TRBV4-3
D: TRBD1
size: NA

DNA: TGCGCCAGCAGACTAGCGGGGTTCCAAGAGACCCAGTACTTC
CDR3: CASRLAGFQETQYF
J: TRBJ2-5
V: TRBV5-1
D: TRBD2
size: NA

DNA: TGTGCCAGCAGCTTAGTTACTAGCGGGATAGCCAAAACCTACGAGCAGTACTTC
CDR3: CASSLVTSGIAKTYEQYF
J: TRBJ2-7
V: TRBV7-2
D: TRBD2
size: NA

DNA: TGTGCCAGCAGCCAGGGACTAGTGTACGAGCAGTACTTC
CDR3: CASSQGLVYEQYF
J: TRBJ2-7
V: TRBV11-2
D: TRBD2
size: once

DNA: TGTGCCAGTAGTACGACAGGGGAAGCTCAGCCCCAGCATTTT
CDR3: CASSTTGEAQPQHF
J: TRBJ1-5
V: TRBV19
D: TRBD1
size: NA

DNA: TGTGCCTGGAGTGGCAGGTATAATTCACCCCTCCACTTT
CDR3: CAWSGRYNSPLHF
J: TRBJ1-6
V: TRBV30
D: NA
size: NA

DNA: TGTGCCAGCACTCATCAGGGCGGGAATGGGTATGGCTACACCTTC
CDR3: CASTHQGGNGYGYTF
J: TRBJ1-2
V: TRBV5-5
D: NA
size: NA

DNA: TGTGCCAGCAGCAAAAGCGGACAGTCGAGGAACACTGAAGCTTTCTTT
CDR3: CASSKSGQSRNTEAFF
J: TRBJ1-1
V: TRBV7-9
D: NA
size: NA

DNA: TGTGCCAGCTCACCGGGACAGGTCCTCAGTTCACCCCTCCACTTT
CDR3: CASSPGQVLSSPLHF
J: TRBJ1-6
V: TRBV18
D: TRBD1
size: NA

DNA: TGTGCCAGCAGCTTAAGGGGACAGGGGGTTTCTTCCTACGAGCAGTACTTC
CDR3: CASSLRGQGVSSYEQYF
J: TRBJ2-7
V: TRBV11-3
D: TRBD1
size: NA

DNA: TGTGCCAGCAGTCGAACGGACAGGAACACTGAAGCTTTCTTT
CDR3: CASSRTDRNTEAFF
J: TRBJ1-1
V: TRBV28
D: NA
size: NA

DNA: TGTGCCAGCAGCTCGCTCAGATACAATGAGCAGTTCTTC
CDR3: CASSSLRYNEQFF
J: TRBJ2-1
V: TRBV7-9
D: NA
size: NA

DNA: TGCGCCAGCAGCCTAGCGACGGTCACAGATACGCAGTATTTT
CDR3: CASSLATVTDTQYF
J: TRBJ2-3
V: TRBV4-3
D: NA
size: NA

DNA: TGTGCCAGCAGGCAAGGGGGCGGGGAGCTGTTTTTT
CDR3: CASRQGGGELFF
J: TRBJ2-2
V: TRBV7-3
D: NA
size: NA

DNA: TGTGCCGCCGGAGATTGGAACCAAGAGACCCAGTACTTC
CDR3: CAAGDWNQETQYF
J: TRBJ2-5
V: TRBV19
D: NA
size: NA

DNA: TGTGCCAGTAGTATACTCGGGACAGCTGGGGCCAACGTCCTGACTTTC
CDR3: CASSILGTAGANVLTF
J: TRBJ2-6
V: TRBV19
D: TRBD1
size: NA